This T cell receptor beta chain was documented in a study of tumor and adjacent non-tumor tissue in lung cancer. The template was RNA from unsorted bulk tissue. This clonotype showed up just once. A junction boundary mismatches the germline segment, possibly from a read error. TCRbeta libraries were built with three rounds of nested PCR, modified from ARM-PCR. MiXCR, run by TCRdb on the multiplex PCR reads, gives a single entry per CDR3 protein. Among some 120,000 distinct CDR3 sequences listed, roughly 67% were seen once. Germline V gives CDR1 MNHEY, CDR2 SVGAGI. This CDR3 contains 15 residues. This clonotype was sampled from a man aged 25-45 years with non-small cell lung cancer. The genes are TRBV6-5 and TRBJ1-2; the D is unclear. Sequencing was done on a sample of lung tumor tissue. The CDR3 sequence is CASSYAVRGYYGYTF. The CDR3, as DNA: TGTGCCAGTAGTTACGCGGTCAGAGGATACTATGGCTACACCTTC.